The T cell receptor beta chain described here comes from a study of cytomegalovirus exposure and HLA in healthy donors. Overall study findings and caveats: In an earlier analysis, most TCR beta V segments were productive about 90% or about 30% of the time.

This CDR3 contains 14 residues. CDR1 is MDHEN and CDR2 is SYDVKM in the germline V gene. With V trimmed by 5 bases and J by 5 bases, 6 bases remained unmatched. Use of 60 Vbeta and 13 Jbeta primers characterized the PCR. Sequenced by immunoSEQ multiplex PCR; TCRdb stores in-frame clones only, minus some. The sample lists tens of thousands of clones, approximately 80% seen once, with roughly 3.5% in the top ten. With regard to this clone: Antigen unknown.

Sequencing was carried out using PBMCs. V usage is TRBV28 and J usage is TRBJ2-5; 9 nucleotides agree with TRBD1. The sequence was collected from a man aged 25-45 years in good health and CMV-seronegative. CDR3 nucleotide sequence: TGTGCCAGCAGTCGGGGACAGGGTGGGGAGACCCAGTACTTC. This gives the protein CASSRGQGGETQYF.